This TCR beta chain was sequenced in a study of OX40 agonist ivuxolimab in advanced cancers. With 6 bases removed from V and 0 bases from J, the gap between germline ends came to 14 bases. CDR3 size: 15 residues. Germline CDR1 is GTSNPN and CDR2 is SVGIG (reference sequence). Clones were read by immunoSEQ multiplex PCR, and TCRdb kept only the in-frame ones, dropping some. This sample yields tens of thousands of clones, of which about 87% are seen a single time; 1.5% to 2% belongs to the top ten. The chain recombines TRBV30 with TRBJ2-2; tentatively, D is TRBD1 (6 bases). The TCR sequence derives from an adult with an advanced solid tumor such as melanoma, head and neck, liver or kidney cancer. The sample here was CD4+ or CD8+ T cells sorted from blood, taken in a trial of the OX40 agonist ivuxolimab. CDR3 loop: CACPRTEPNTGELFF. CDR3 in DNA: TGTGCCTGCCCTAGGACAGAACCGAACACCGGGGAGCTGTTTTTT.